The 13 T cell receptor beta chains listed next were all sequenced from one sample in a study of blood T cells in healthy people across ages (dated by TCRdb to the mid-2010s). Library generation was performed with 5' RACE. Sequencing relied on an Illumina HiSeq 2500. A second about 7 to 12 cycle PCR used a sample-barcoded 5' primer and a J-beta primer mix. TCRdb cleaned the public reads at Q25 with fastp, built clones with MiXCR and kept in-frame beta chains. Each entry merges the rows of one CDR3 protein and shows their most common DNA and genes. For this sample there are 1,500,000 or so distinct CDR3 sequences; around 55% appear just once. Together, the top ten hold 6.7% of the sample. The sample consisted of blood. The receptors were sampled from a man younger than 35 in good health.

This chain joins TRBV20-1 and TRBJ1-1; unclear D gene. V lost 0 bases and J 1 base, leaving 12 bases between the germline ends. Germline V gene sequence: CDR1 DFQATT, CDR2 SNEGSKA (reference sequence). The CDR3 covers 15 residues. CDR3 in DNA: TGCAGTGCTAGAGATCCTGGACGGCCGAACACTGAAGCTTTCTTT. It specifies CSARDPGRPNTEAFF.

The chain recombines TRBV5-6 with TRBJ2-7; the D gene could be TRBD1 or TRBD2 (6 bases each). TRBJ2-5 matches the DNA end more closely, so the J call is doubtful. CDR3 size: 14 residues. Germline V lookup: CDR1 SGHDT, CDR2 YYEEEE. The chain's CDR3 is CASSFWGARETQYF. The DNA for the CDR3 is TGTGCCAGCAGCTTTTGGGGGGCGCGGGAGACCCAGTACTTC.

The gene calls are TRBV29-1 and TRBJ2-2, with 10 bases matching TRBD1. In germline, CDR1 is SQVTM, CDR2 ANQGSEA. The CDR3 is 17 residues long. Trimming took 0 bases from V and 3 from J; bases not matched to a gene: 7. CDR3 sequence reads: CSVEEGQGLLDTGELFF. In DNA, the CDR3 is TGCAGCGTTGAAGAGGGACAGGGGTTATTGGACACCGGGGAGCTGTTTTTT.

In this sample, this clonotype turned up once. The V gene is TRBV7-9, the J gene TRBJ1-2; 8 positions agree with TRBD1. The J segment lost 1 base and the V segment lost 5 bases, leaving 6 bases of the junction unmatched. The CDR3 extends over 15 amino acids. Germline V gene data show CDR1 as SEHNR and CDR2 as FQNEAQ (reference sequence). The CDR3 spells CASSNMTGVNYGYTF. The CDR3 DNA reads TGTGCCAGCAGCAATATGACAGGGGTTAACTATGGCTACACCTTC.

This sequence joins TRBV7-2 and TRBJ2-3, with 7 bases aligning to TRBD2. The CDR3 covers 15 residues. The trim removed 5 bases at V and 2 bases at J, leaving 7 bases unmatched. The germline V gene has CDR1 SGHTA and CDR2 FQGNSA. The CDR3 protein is CASSDPAGATDTQYF. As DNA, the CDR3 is TGTGCCAGCAGCGACCCGGCGGGAGCCACAGATACGCAGTATTTT.

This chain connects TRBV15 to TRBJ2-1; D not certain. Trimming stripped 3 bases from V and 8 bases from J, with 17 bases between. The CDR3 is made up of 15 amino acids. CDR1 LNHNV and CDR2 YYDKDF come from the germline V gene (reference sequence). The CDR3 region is CATSSRVALSDEQFF. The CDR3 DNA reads TGTGCCACCAGCAGTCGGGTAGCTCTCTCGGATGAGCAGTTCTTC.

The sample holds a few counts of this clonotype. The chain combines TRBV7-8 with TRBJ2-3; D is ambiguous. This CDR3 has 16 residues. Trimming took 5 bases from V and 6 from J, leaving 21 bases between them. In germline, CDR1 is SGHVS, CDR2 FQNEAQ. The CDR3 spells CASSPETPLMRDTQYF. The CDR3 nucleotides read TGTGCCAGCAGCCCCGAGACCCCCCTGATGCGGGATACGCAGTATTTT.

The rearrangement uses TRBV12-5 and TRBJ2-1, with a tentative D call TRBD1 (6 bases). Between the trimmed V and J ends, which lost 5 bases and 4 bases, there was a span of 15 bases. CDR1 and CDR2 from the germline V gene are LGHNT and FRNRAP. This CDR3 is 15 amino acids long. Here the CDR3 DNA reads TGTGCTAGTGGTAACGCAGGGGACCCTTACAATGAGCAGTTCTTC. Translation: CASGNAGDPYNEQFF.

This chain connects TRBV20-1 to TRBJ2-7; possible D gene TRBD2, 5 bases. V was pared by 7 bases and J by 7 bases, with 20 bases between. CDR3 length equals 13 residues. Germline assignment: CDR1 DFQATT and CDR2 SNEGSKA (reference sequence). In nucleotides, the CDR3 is TGCAGTGTTGACCGGGGTGTCCAAGGGGAGCAGTACTTC. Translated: CSVDRGVQGEQYF.

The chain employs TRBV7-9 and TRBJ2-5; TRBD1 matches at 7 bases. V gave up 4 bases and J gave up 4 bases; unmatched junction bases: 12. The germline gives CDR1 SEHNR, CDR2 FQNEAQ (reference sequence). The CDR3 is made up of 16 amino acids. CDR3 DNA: TGTGCCAGCAGCTACCCCGGGTTGGGACAGCTAGAGACCCAGTACTTC. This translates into CASSYPGLGQLETQYF.

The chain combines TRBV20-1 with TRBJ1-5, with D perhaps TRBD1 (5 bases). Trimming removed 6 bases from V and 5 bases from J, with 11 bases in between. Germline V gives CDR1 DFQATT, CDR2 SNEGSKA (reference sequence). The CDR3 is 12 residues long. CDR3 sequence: CSARDWDQPQHF. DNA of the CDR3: TGCAGTGCCAGGGACTGGGATCAGCCCCAGCATTTT.

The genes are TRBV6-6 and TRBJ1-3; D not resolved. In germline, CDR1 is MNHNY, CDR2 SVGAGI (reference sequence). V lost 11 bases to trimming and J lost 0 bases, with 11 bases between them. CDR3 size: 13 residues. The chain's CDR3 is CAVEADSGNTIYF. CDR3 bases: TGTGCCGTAGAGGCTGACTCTGGAAACACCATATATTTT.

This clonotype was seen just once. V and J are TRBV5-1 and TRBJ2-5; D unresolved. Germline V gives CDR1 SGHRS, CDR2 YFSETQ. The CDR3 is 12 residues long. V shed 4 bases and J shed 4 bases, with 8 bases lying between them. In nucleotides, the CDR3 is TGCGCCAGCAGCAAACCCAGAGAGACCCAGTACTTC. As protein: CASSKPRETQYF.